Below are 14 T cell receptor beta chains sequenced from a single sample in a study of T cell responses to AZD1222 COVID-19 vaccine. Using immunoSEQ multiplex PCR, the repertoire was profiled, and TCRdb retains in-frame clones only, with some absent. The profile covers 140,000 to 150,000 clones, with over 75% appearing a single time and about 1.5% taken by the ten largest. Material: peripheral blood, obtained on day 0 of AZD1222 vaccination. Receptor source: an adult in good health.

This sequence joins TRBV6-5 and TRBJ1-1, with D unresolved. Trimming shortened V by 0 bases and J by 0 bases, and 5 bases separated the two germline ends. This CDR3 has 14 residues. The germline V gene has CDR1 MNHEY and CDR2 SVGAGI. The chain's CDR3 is CASSYSTLNTEAFF. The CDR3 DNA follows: TGTGCCAGCAGTTACTCGACGCTGAACACTGAAGCTTTCTTT.

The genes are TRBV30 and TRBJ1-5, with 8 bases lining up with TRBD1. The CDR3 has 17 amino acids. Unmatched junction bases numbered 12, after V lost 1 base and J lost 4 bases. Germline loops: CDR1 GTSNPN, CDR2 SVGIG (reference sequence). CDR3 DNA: TGTGCCTGGAGTGACCAATACAGGGGGGATTGGAATCAGCCCCAGCATTTT. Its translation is CAWSDQYRGDWNQPQHF.

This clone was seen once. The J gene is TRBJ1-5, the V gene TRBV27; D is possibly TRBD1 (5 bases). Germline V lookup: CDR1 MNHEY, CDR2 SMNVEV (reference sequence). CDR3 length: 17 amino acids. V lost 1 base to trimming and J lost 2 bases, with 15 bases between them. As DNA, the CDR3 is TGTGCCAGCAGTTTATTAGGATCAGGGCTGGGCAATCAGCCCCAGCATTTT. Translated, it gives CASSLLGSGLGNQPQHF.

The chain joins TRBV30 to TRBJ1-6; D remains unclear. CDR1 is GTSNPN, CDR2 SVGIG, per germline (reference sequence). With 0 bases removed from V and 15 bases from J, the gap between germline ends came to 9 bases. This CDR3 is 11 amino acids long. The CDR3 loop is CAWSVSALLHF. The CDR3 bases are TGTGCCTGGAGTGTAAGTGCACTCCTCCACTTT.

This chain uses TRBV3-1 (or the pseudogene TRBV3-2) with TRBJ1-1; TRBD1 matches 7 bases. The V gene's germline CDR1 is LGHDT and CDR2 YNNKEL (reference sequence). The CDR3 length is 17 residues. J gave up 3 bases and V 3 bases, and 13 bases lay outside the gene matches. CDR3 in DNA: TGTGCCAGCAGCCATCCCGGACAGGAGCGGCGGGACACTGAAGCTTTCTTT. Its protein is CASSHPGQERRDTEAFF.

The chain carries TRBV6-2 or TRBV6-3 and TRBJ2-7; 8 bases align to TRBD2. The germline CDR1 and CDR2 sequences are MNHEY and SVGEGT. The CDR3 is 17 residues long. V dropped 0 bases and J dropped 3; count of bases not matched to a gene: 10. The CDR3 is CASSYSKVAGGYYEQYF. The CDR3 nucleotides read TGTGCCAGCAGTTACTCGAAGGTGGCGGGGGGTTACTACGAGCAGTACTTC.

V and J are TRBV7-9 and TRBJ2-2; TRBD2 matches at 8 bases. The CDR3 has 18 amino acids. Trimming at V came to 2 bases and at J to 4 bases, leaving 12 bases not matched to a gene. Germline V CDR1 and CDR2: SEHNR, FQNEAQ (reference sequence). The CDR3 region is CASSLFPPSGGLTGELFF. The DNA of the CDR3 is TGTGCCAGCAGCTTATTTCCCCCGAGCGGGGGACTCACCGGGGAGCTGTTTTTT.

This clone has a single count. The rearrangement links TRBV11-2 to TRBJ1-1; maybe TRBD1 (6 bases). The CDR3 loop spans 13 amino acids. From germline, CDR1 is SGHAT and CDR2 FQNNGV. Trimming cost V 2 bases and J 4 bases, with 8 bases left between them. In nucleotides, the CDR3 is TGTGCCAGCAGCTTAAACAGGGTCACTGAAGCTTTCTTT. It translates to CASSLNRVTEAFF.

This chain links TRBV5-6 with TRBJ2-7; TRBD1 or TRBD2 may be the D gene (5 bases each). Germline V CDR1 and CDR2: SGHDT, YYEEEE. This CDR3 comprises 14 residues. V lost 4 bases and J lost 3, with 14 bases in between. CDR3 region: CASSPGRRDYEQYF. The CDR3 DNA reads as TGTGCCAGCAGCCCGGGACGGCGAGACTACGAGCAGTACTTC. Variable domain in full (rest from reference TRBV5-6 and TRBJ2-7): DAGVTQSPTHLIKTRGQQVTLRCSPKSGHDTVSWYQQALGQGPQFIFQYYEEEERQRGNFPDRFSGHQFPNYSSELNVNALLLGDSALYLCASSPGRRDYEQYFGPGTRLTVT.

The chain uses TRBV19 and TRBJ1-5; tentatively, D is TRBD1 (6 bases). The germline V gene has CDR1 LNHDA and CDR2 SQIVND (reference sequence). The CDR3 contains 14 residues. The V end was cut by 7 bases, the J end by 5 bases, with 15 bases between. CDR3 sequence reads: CASKRPGADQPQHF. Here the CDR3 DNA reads TGTGCCAGTAAACGCCCAGGGGCTGATCAGCCCCAGCATTTT. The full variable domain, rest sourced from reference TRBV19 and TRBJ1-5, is DGGITQSPKYLFRKEGQNVTLSCEQNLNHDAMYWYRQDPGQGLRLIYYSQIVNDFQKGDIAEGYSVSREKKESFPLTVTSAQKNPTAFYLCASKRPGADQPQHFGDGTRLSIL.

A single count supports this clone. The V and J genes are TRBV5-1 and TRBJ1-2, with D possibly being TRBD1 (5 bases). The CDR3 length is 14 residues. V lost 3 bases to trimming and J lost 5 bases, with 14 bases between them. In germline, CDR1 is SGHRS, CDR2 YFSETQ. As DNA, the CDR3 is TGCGCCAGCAGCTCGGCGGACATAAGATATGGCTACACCTTC. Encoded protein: CASSSADIRYGYTF.

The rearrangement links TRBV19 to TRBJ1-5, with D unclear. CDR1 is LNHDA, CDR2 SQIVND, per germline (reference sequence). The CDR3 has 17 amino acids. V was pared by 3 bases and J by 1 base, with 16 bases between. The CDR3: CASSIRPDHGSNQPQHF. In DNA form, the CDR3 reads TGTGCCAGTAGTATTAGGCCAGACCACGGGAGCAATCAGCCCCAGCATTTT. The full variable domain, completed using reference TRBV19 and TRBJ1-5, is DGGITQSPKYLFRKEGQNVTLSCEQNLNHDAMYWYRQDPGQGLRLIYYSQIVNDFQKGDIAEGYSVSREKKESFPLTVTSAQKNPTAFYLCASSIRPDHGSNQPQHFGDGTRLSIL.

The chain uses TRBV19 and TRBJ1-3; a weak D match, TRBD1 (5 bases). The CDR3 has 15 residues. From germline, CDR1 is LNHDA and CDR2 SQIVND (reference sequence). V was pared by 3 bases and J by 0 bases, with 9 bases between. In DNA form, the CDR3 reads TGTGCCAGTAGTATGGGGGTCAGCTCTGGAAACACCATATATTTT. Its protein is CASSMGVSSGNTIYF.

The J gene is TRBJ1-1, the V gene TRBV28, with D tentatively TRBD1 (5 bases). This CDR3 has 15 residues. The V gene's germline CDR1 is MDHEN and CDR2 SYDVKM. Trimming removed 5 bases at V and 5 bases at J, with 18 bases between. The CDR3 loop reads CASSLTGHVETEAFF. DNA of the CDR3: TGTGCCAGCAGTCTAACCGGACATGTGGAGACTGAAGCTTTCTTT. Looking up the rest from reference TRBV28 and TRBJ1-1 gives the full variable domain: DVKVTQSSRYLVKRTGEKVFLECVQDMDHENMFWYRQDPGLGLRLIYFSYDVKMKEKGDIPEGYSVSREKKERFSLILESASTNQTSMYLCASSLTGHVETEAFFGQGTRLTVV.